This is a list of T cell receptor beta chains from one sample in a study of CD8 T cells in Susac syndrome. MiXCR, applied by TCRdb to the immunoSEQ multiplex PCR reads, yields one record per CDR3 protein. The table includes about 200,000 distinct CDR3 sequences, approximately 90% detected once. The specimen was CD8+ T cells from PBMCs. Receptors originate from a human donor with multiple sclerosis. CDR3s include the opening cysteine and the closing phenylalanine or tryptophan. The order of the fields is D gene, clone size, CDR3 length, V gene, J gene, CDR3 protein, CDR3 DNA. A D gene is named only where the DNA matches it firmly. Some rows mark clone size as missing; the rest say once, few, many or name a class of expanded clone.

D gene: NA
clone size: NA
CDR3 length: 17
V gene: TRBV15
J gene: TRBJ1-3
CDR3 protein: CATSSGLVARFGGTIYF
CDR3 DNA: TGTGCCACCAGCAGTGGCTTGGTGGCAAGATTCGGGGGCACCATATATTTT

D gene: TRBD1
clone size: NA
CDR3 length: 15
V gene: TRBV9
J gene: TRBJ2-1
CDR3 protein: CASSLDDRGFDEQFF
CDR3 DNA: TGTGCCAGCAGCCTGGATGACAGGGGCTTCGATGAGCAGTTCTTC

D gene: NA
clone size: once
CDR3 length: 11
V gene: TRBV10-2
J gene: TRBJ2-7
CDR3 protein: CASSEVYEQYF
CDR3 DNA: TGCGCCAGCAGTGAAGTCTACGAGCAGTACTTC

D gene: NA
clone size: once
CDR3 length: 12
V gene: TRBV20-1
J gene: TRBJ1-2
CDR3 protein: CSAKDVGYGYTF
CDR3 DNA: TGCAGTGCTAAGGATGTGGGCTATGGCTACACCTTC

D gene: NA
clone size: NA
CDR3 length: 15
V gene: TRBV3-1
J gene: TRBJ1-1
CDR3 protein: CASSQEGREYTEAFF
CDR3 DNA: TGTGCCAGCAGCCAAGAGGGCAGGGAGTACACTGAAGCTTTCTTT

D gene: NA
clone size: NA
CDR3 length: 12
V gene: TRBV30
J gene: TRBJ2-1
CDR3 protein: CAWSPSGPEQFF
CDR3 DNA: TGTGCCTGGAGTCCGAGCGGGCCAGAGCAGTTCTTC

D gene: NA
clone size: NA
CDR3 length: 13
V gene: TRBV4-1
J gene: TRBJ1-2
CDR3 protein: CASSQPGQGSYTF
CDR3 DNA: TGCGCCAGCAGCCAACCGGGCCAGGGTAGCTACACCTTC

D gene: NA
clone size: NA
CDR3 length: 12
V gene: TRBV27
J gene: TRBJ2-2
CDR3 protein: CASSLFSGELFF
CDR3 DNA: TGTGCCAGCAGTTTATTTTCCGGGGAGCTGTTTTTT

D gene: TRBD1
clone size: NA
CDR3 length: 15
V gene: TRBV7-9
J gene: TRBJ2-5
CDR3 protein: CASSYLQGLDETQYF
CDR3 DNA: TGTGCCAGCAGCTACCTACAGGGGCTTGACGAGACCCAGTACTTC

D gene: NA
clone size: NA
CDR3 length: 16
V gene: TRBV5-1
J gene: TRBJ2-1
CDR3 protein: CASSSVATGASNEQFF
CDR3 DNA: TGCGCCAGCAGCTCCGTGGCCACAGGCGCCAGCAATGAGCAGTTCTTC

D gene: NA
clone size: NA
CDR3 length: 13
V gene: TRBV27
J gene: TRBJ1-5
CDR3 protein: CASSLGPYQPQHF
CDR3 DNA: TGTGCCAGCAGTTTGGGACCTTATCAGCCCCAGCATTTT

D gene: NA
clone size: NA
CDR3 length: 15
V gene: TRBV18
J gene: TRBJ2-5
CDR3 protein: CASSPPGAPEETQYF
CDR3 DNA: TGTGCCAGCTCACCACCGGGGGCGCCCGAAGAGACCCAGTACTTC

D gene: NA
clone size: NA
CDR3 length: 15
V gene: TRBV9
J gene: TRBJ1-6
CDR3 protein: CASSPRPGGNSPLHF
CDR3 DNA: TGTGCCAGCAGCCCCCGCCCCGGGGGAAATTCACCCCTCCACTTT

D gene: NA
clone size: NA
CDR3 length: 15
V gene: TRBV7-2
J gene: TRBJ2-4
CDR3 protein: CASSLAGGPKNIQYF
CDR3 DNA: TGTGCCAGCAGCTTAGCCGGGGGGCCCAAAAACATTCAGTACTTC

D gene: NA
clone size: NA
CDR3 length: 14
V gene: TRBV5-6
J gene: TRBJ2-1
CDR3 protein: CASSALNSYNEQFF
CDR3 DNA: TGTGCCAGCAGCGCTCTAAACTCCTACAATGAGCAGTTCTTC

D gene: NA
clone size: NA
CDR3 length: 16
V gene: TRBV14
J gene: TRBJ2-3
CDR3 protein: CASSQDSLRNTDTQYF
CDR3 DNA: TGTGCCAGCAGCCAAGATAGCTTAAGAAACACAGATACGCAGTATTTT

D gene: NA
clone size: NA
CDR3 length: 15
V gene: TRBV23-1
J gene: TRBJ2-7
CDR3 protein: CASSRRWADSYEQYF
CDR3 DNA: TGCGCCAGCAGTCGTCGATGGGCAGATTCCTACGAGCAGTACTTC

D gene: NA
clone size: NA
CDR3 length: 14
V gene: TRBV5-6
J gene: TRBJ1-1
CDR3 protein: CASSLTQGNTEAFF
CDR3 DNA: TGTGCCAGCAGCCTAACACAGGGAAACACTGAAGCTTTCTTT

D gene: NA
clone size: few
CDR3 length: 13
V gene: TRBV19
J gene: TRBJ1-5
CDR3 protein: CASSIARGQPQHF
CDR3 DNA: TGTGCCAGTAGTATAGCGAGGGGCCAGCCCCAGCATTTT

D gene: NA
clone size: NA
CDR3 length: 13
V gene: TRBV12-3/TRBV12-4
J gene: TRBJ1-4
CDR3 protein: CASSFLGVEELFF
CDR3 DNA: TGTGCCAGCAGTTTTCTGGGGGTTGAGGAACTGTTTTTT

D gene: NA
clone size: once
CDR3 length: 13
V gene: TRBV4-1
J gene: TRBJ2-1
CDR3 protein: CASSQGSYNEQFF
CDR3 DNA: TGCGCCAGCAGCCAGGGTTCCTACAATGAGCAGTTCTTC

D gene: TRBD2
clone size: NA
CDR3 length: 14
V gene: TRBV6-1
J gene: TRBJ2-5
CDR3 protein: CASRLTSGQETQYF
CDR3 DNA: TGTGCCAGCAGGTTGACTAGCGGCCAAGAGACCCAGTACTTC

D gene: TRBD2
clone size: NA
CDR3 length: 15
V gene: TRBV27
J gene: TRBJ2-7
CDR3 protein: CASSSPGLAGYEQYF
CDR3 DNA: TGTGCCAGCAGTTCGCCGGGACTAGCGGGGTACGAGCAGTACTTC

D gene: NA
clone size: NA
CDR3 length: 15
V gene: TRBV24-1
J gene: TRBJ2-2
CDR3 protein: CATSETGSPTGELFF
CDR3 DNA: TGTGCCACCAGTGAAACAGGCAGCCCAACCGGGGAGCTGTTTTTT

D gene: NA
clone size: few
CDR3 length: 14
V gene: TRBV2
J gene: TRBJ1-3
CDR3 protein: CASSVGGSGNTIYF
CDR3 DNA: TGTGCCAGCAGTGTGGGGGGCTCTGGAAACACCATATATTTT

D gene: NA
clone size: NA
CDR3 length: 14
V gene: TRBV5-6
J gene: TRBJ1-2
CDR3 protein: CASSFSNILYGYTF
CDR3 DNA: TGTGCCAGCAGCTTTAGCAACATCCTCTATGGCTACACCTTC

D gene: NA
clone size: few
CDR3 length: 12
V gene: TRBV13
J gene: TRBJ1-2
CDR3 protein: CASSLGGFGYTF
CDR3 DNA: TGTGCCAGCAGCTTAGGAGGGTTCGGCTACACCTTC

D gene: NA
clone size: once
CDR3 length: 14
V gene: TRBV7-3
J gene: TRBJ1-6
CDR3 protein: CASSLTGTSSPLHF
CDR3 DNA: TGTGCCAGCAGCTTAACTGGGACCAGTTCACCCCTCCACTTT

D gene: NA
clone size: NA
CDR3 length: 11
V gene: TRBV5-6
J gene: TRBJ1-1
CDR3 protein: CASSFLAEAFF
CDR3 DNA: TGTGCCAGCAGCTTCTTAGCTGAAGCTTTCTTT

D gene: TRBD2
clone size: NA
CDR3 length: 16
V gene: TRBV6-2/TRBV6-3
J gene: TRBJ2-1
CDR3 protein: CASSYRLAARYNEQFF
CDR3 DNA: TGTGCCAGCAGTTACCGTCTAGCGGCGAGGTACAATGAGCAGTTCTTC

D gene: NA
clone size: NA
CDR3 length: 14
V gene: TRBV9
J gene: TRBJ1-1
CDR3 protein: CASSRWDGLTEAFF
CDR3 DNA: TGTGCCAGCAGCAGATGGGACGGACTCACTGAAGCTTTCTTT

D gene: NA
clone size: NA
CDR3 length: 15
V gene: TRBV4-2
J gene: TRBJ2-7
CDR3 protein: CASSQDVGGIYEQYF
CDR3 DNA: TGTGCCAGCAGCCAAGATGTCGGCGGAATCTACGAGCAGTACTTC

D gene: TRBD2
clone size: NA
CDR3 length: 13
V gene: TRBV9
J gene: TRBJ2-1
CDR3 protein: CASSVSGVGEQFF
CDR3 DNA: TGTGCCAGCAGCGTTAGCGGGGTAGGGGAGCAGTTCTTC

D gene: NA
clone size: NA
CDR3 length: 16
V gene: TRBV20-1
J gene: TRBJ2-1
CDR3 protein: CSARDQSGWPYNEQFF
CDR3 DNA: TGCAGTGCTAGAGATCAATCGGGATGGCCCTACAATGAGCAGTTCTTC

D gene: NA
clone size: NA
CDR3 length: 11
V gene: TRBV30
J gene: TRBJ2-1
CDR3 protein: CAWSEGVEQFF
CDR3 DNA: TGTGCCTGGAGTGAGGGGGTGGAGCAGTTCTTC

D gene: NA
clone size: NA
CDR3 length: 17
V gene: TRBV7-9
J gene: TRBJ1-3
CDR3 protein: CASSPPFFAISGNTIYF
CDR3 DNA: TGTGCCAGCAGCCCCCCTTTTTTTGCCATCTCTGGAAACACCATATATTTT

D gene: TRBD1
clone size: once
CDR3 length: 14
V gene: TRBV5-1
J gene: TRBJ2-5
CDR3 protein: CASSLGGTEETQYF
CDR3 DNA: TGCGCCAGCAGCCTGGGTGGGACAGAAGAGACCCAGTACTTC

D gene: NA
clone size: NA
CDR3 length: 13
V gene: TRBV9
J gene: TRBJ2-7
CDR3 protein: CASSGGLANEQYF
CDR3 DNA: TGTGCCAGCAGCGGGGGCCTGGCCAACGAGCAGTACTTC

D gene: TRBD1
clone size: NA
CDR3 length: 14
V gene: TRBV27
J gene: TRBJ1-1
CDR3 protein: CASRVQGAGTEAFF
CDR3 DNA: TGTGCCAGCAGGGTGCAGGGGGCCGGGACTGAAGCTTTCTTT

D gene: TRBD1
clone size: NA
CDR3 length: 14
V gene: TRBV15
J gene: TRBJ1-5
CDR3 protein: CATSLQRGNRGLNF
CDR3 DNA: TGTGCCACCAGCCTTCAGCGCGGAAACAGGGGGTTAAATTTT

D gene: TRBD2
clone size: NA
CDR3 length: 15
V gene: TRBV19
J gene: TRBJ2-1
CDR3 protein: CASTPGTTGYNEQFF
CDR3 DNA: TGTGCCAGTACCCCCGGGACTACGGGCTACAATGAGCAGTTCTTC

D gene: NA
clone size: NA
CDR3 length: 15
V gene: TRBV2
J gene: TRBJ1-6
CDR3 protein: CASSEAGQGRRYLHF
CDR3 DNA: TGTGCCAGCAGTGAAGCTGGTCAGGGCCGACGTTACCTCCACTTT

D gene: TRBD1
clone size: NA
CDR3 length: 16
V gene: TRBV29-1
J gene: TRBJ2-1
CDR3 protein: CSVQRQGASYYNEQFF
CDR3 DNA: TGCAGCGTACAAAGACAGGGCGCGTCCTACTACAATGAGCAGTTCTTC

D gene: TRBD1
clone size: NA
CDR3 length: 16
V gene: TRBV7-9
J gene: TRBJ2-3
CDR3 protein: CASSPRDRTLQDTQYF
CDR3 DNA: TGTGCCAGCAGCCCAAGGGACAGGACTTTACAAGATACGCAGTATTTT

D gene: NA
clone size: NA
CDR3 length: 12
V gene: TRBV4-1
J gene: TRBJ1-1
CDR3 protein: CASSQPDTEAFF
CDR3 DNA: TGCGCCAGCAGCCAACCAGACACTGAAGCTTTCTTT